Presented here are 13 T cell receptor beta chains from one specimen sequenced in a study of Ad26.COV2.S vaccination and SARS-CoV-2 variants. Clones were sequenced by immunoSEQ multiplex PCR, and TCRdb holds only the in-frame ones, with some missing. The data contain around 350,000 clones, around 84% of them singletons. Treatment specified: about 20 received Ad26.COV2.S at low or high dose, single or two shots; about 5 received placebo; per-sample allocation not given. Specimen acquisition occurred on day 63 following the initial vaccine or placebo injection. This sample comprised peripheral blood, obtained in a trial of Ad26.COV2.S vaccine versus placebo. These receptor sequences come from a person aged 18-65 years who received the Ad26.COV2.S COVID-19 vaccine or a placebo.

The rearrangement uses TRBV28 and TRBJ2-3; 9 bases are shared with TRBD2. V was pared by 5 bases and J by 2 bases, with 11 bases of the junction left unmatched. CDR1 and CDR2 (germline): MDHEN, SYDVKM. This CDR3 region has 17 residues. The CDR3 protein is CASSIPLAGAVTDTQYF. CDR3 in DNA: TGTGCCAGCAGTATTCCTTTAGCGGGAGCAGTCACAGATACGCAGTATTTT.

V is TRBV5-4 and J is TRBJ2-7; 8 bases match TRBD2. CDR3 length: 15 amino acids. J was trimmed by 2 bases and V by 6 bases; bases with no gene match: 10. Germline V lookup: CDR1 SGHNT, CDR2 YYREEE (reference sequence). In DNA, the CDR3 is TGTGCCAGCAAGAATAGCGGGGAAAACCCCTACGAGCAGTACTTC. Translating gives CASKNSGENPYEQYF.

The chain has TRBV9 and TRBJ2-3; a weak D match, TRBD2 (6 bases). The CDR3 is 16 amino acids. V lost 0 bases and J lost 0, with 11 bases in between. Germline V lookup: CDR1 SGDLS, CDR2 YYNGEE. This CDR3 reads CASSVGVGTSTDTQYF. CDR3 DNA: TGTGCCAGCAGCGTAGGGGTAGGGACTAGCACAGATACGCAGTATTTT.

The CDR3 sequence is CASSFSGPNSNQPQHF. As DNA, the CDR3 is TGTGCCAGCAGCTTTTCGGGACCGAATAGCAATCAGCCCCAGCATTTT. The chain recombines TRBV7-2 with TRBJ1-5; possible D gene TRBD1, 5 bases. Germline assignment: CDR1 SGHTA and CDR2 FQGNSA. The ends were cut back, 3 bases at V and 0 bases at J, with 12 bases in the middle. The CDR3 totals 16 residues.

This chain uses TRBV10-3 with TRBJ2-5; 10 bases fit TRBD2. V lost 0 bases to trimming and J lost 5 bases; unmatched junction nucleotides: 15. Germline-derived CDR1 and CDR2 are ENHRY and SYGVKD. This CDR3 comprises 19 residues. The CDR3 bases are TGTGCCATCAGTGAGTCTGGAGTCCGAAGCGGGGGGGCCTGGGAGACCCAGTACTTC. Amino acids: CAISESGVRSGGAWETQYF.

This chain links TRBV9 with TRBJ2-7, with 9 positions matching TRBD1. The germline V gene has CDR1 SGDLS and CDR2 YYNGEE. The CDR3 is 15 amino acids. V gave up 3 bases and J gave up 6 bases; unmatched junction bases: 10. CDR3 bases: TGTGCCAGCAGCGACGGGGGACAGGGTTTAGGCGAGCAGTACTTC. Translating gives CASSDGGQGLGEQYF.

This sequence joins TRBV2 and TRBJ2-7, with 9 bases fitting TRBD2. The V gene's germline CDR1 is SNHLY and CDR2 FYNNEI. The CDR3 has 14 residues. The ends lost 3 bases at V and 3 bases at J; junction bases unmatched: 3. CDR3 loop: CASSDLAGHYEQYF. CDR3 sequence (DNA): TGTGCCAGCAGTGATCTAGCGGGACACTACGAGCAGTACTTC.

The chain employs TRBV6-6 and TRBJ1-2; 9 nucleotides line up with TRBD1. There are 14 residues in the CDR3. CDR1 and CDR2 from the germline V gene are MNHNY and SVGAGI (reference sequence). Germline trimming cut 6 bases from V and 4 bases from J; bases unmatched to any gene: 6. The CDR3 nucleotides read TGTGCCAGCAGCAGGGACAGGGACAGCTATGGCTACACCTTC. Translating it yields CASSRDRDSYGYTF.

The rearrangement joins TRBV29-1 to TRBJ2-7, with 7 nucleotides matching TRBD1. This CDR3 is built from 13 residues. Trimming at V came to 4 bases and at J to 3 bases, leaving 6 bases not matched to a gene. Germline assignment: CDR1 SQVTM and CDR2 ANQGSEA. The CDR3 nucleotides read TGCAGCGTTGGACAGGGTGGGGGCTACGAGCAGTACTTC. It is translated as CSVGQGGGYEQYF.

This clone was picked up one time. Germline is not matched at one junction end, which may reflect a read error. The chain employs TRBV5-4 and TRBJ2-7, with 9 nucleotides matching TRBD1. The CDR3 is 15 amino acids. CDR1 and CDR2 from the germline V gene are SGHNT and YYREEE (reference sequence). Here the CDR3 reads CASNAPGQGFYQQYF. In DNA, the CDR3 is TGTGCCAGCAATGCCCCGGGACAGGGCTTCTACCAGCAGTACTTC.

The V gene is TRBV5-5, the J gene TRBJ1-1; a possible D gene is TRBD1 (6 bases). Trimming left V 7 bases short and J 6 bases short, with 19 bases between. This CDR3 spans 14 amino acids. Germline V gene data show CDR1 as SGHKS and CDR2 as YYEKEE (reference sequence). This CDR3 is CASGLDPGGPEAFF. DNA for the CDR3: TGTGCCAGCGGCCTGGACCCGGGGGGCCCTGAAGCTTTCTTT.

V is TRBV19 and J is TRBJ1-4; the D is unclear. The CDR3 is 16 residues long. With 5 bases removed from V and 1 base from J, the gap between germline ends came to 14 bases. The V gene's germline CDR1 is LNHDA and CDR2 SQIVND (reference sequence). The CDR3: CASSPRWVGTNEKLFF. The CDR3 nucleotides are TGTGCCAGTAGTCCCCGTTGGGTCGGAACTAATGAAAAACTGTTTTTT.

The rearrangement uses TRBV9 and TRBJ2-7; 7 bases fit TRBD2. CDR3 length: 17 amino acids. Trimming at V came to 0 bases and at J to 0 bases, leaving 9 bases not matched to a gene. The V gene's germline CDR1 is SGDLS and CDR2 YYNGEE. The CDR3 region is CASSVAWKREDSYEQYF. As DNA, the CDR3 is TGTGCCAGCAGCGTAGCTTGGAAGCGGGAAGACTCCTACGAGCAGTACTTC. Complete variable domain (other parts from reference TRBV9 and TRBJ2-7): DSGVTQTPKHLITATGQRVTLRCSPRSGDLSVYWYQQSLDQGLQFLIQYYNGEERAKGNILERFSAQQFPDLHSELNLSSLELGDSALYFCASSVAWKREDSYEQYFGPGTRLTVT.